This T cell receptor (beta chain) is drawn from a study of type 1 and type 2 diabetes patients. Amplification started from genomic DNA. The TCR beta CDR3 region was amplified using 30 forward and 13 reverse primers. TCRdb re-derived calls from the multiplex PCR reads in MiXCR, one entry per CDR3 protein. The data contain 250,000 to 300,000 distinct CDR3 sequences, over 45% of them seen just once; the ten biggest clones take up around 13%. CDR3 length equals 13 residues. Germline values: CDR1 WSHSY, CDR2 SAAADI. The germline V and J ends were trimmed by 6 bases and 5 bases, with 13 bases remaining between them.

The sequencing input was peripheral blood mononuclear cells (PBMCs). This TCR came from a man aged 18-30 years with type 2 diabetes. The chain is built from TRBV10-2 and TRBJ2-5; D is tentatively TRBD1 or TRBD2 (6 bases each). CDR3 nucleotide sequence: TGCGCCAGCAGCGGGGGCCCCGGTGAGACCCAGTACTTC. Protein: CASSGGPGETQYF.